This T cell receptor (beta chain) was identified in a study of blood T cell repertoires in COVID-19 (TCRdb year 2020). The study in broad terms: Samples from collaborators originated in the United States, Italy and Spain and spanned both the acute and convalescent phases of COVID-19. The samples were drawn from the first 160 participants of the ongoing ImmuneRACE study and from 950 to 1,500 subjects provided by 6 global collaborators. Sample metadata almost always included a de-identified subject ID, COVID-19 status, age in years and sex. A freely available public database, intended as a resource for researchers studying the immune response to SARS-CoV-2, is where the repertoires were released. Where available, HLA class I and class II types were obtained from metadata supplied by the sample provider rather than from assay-based typing. Subjects who had been exposed to COVID-19, were actively infected with it, or had recovered from it provided the deeply sampled blood TCRbeta repertoires that made up the dataset. The material from the prospective study consisted of cDNA or gDNA derived from T cells, B-cell-depleted T cells, or PBMCs.

The research as a whole found: How much clinical and demographic metadata was included differed by source and by participant, and the metadata was provided uncurated.

In Seattle, one collaborating source enrolled patients while the infection was active and tracked those patients longitudinally over the course of disease. Collaborating institutions collected whole blood in K2EDTA tubes following their own protocols. Collaborator samples were shipped for TCRbeta analysis as frozen whole blood, isolated PBMCs, or DNA extracted from either sample type. Comments on this clone: It has no known antigen specificity. Base qualities are not recorded, but no much larger clone differs from it by a single base.

TCRbeta CDR3 regions were amplified from genomic DNA using the immunoSEQ Assay, a bias-controlled multiplex PCR. The paper's processing steps were these. The number of nucleated cells in each sample was estimated by amplification of reference gene primers within the assay. To quantify the absolute abundance of each unique TCRbeta CDR3 rearrangement, sequence reads were collapsed and filtered. For each sample, productive Simpson clonality was calculated by taking the square root of Simpson's diversity index across productive rearrangements. In its TCRdb copy, this immuneACCESS table keeps in-frame sequences only and misses some clones. Where compared with another copy, unresolved V genes explain less than half of these, and the others have no known cause. From that table come the V and J calls and clone size; the DNA was used to work out D and trimming. Across this sample there are 70,000 to 100,000 clones, with about 89% seen only once. The ten top clones hold less than 3.5% of the sample.

According to the germline V gene, CDR1 reads LGHNA and CDR2 reads YSLEER. Here V drops 0 bases and J drops 7 bases, and the junction holds 11 bases not matched to any gene. The CDR3 runs 18 residues from the cysteine to the phenylalanine. The kept DNA is CDR3 alone, 54 bases in frame from the first base. The sequence was obtained from a man aged 50 to 60 with COVID-19, enrolled during active disease. The sequence is built from TRBV4-3 and TRBJ1-6; TRBD1 aligns with 8 central bases. Sequences were obtained from peripheral blood. Here is the DNA: TGCGCCAGCAGCCAAGAACACGGCGCCGGGACAGGCAATTCACCCCTCCACTTT. It translates as CASSQEHGAGTGNSPLHF.